The rows below give T cell receptor beta chains drawn from one sample of a study of immune aging and cytomegalovirus after organ transplant. TCRdb ran MiXCR on the single-cell sequencing reads and lists one entry per CDR3 protein. This sample carries more than 20,000 distinct CDR3 sequences, roughly a third of them seen once, and the ten largest clones take 20% to 25%. For these receptors, no antigen is known. The sequencing here drew on CMV peptide-activated CD4+ and CD8+ T cells sorted from blood, taken at five time points, pooled. Source of these receptors: a female donor who had a heart transplant and CMV viremia. Both conserved end residues are part of each CDR3. The D gene is left open where the match is weak. The listing skips clone size in some rows; elsewhere it reads once, few, many or a size class.

d_call: NA; clone_size: NA; v_call: TRBV3-1; j_call: TRBJ1-6; cdr3_aa: CASSHLSSPLHF; cdr3_nt: TGTGCCAGCAGCCATCTAAGTTCACCCCTCCACTTT
d_call: NA; clone_size: NA; v_call: TRBV4-3; j_call: TRBJ1-1; cdr3_aa: CASSRRMGRGMNTEAFF; cdr3_nt: TGCGCCAGCAGCCGAAGGATGGGTAGGGGGATGAACACTGAAGCTTTCTTT
d_call: NA; clone_size: large; v_call: TRBV28; j_call: TRBJ1-5; cdr3_aa: CASTRERVDNQPQHF; cdr3_nt: TGTGCCAGCACCAGGGAGCGCGTCGACAATCAGCCCCAGCATTTT
d_call: TRBD2; clone_size: few; v_call: TRBV9; j_call: TRBJ2-1; cdr3_aa: CASVDSTGGFYNEQFF; cdr3_nt: TGTGCCAGCGTAGATTCGACGGGAGGGTTTTACAATGAGCAGTTCTTC
d_call: NA; clone_size: many; v_call: TRBV27; j_call: TRBJ1-1; cdr3_aa: CASSLSRQAGTEAFF; cdr3_nt: TGTGCCAGCAGTTTATCGAGGCAAGCGGGGACTGAAGCTTTCTTT
d_call: TRBD2; clone_size: medium-sized; v_call: TRBV3-1; j_call: TRBJ2-1; cdr3_aa: CASSQRGRADNEQFF; cdr3_nt: TGTGCCAGCAGCCAACGGGGGAGGGCAGACAATGAGCAGTTCTTC
d_call: TRBD2; clone_size: few; v_call: TRBV30; j_call: TRBJ2-3; cdr3_aa: CAWDGRGVKADTRYF; cdr3_nt: TGTGCCTGGGATGGACGGGGGGTAAAGGCAGATACGCGGTATTTT
d_call: NA; clone_size: many; v_call: TRBV18; j_call: TRBJ1-1; cdr3_aa: CASSPILYTEAFF; cdr3_nt: TGTGCCAGCTCACCGATTCTCTACACTGAAGCTTTCTTT
d_call: TRBD2; clone_size: medium-sized; v_call: TRBV20-1; j_call: TRBJ2-2; cdr3_aa: CSARDLAGVTGELFF; cdr3_nt: TGCAGTGCTAGAGATTTAGCGGGAGTTACCGGGGAGCTGTTTTTT
d_call: NA; clone_size: NA; v_call: TRBV21-1; j_call: TRBJ1-1; cdr3_aa: CASNKESWGRGSTAKAFF; cdr3_nt: NA
d_call: TRBD1; clone_size: few; v_call: TRBV27; j_call: TRBJ2-1; cdr3_aa: CASSNWDSYNEQFF; cdr3_nt: TGTGCCAGCAGTAATTGGGACAGCTACAATGAGCAGTTCTTC
d_call: NA; clone_size: NA; v_call: TRBV14; j_call: TRBJ2-5; cdr3_aa: CASSQGNGAGTQYF; cdr3_nt: TGTGCCAGCAGCCAAGGGAATGGGGCAGGGACCCAGTACTTC
d_call: TRBD2; clone_size: many; v_call: TRBV11-3; j_call: TRBJ2-5; cdr3_aa: CASSGGGVQETQYF; cdr3_nt: TGTGCCAGCAGCGGGGGGGGGGTACAAGAGACCCAGTACTTC
d_call: NA; clone_size: few; v_call: TRBV18; j_call: TRBJ2-1; cdr3_aa: CASSPGSSGTNNEQLF; cdr3_nt: TGTGCCAGCTCACCGGGGTCCTCCGGGACCAACAATGAACAGCTCTTC
d_call: TRBD2; clone_size: NA; v_call: TRBV30; j_call: TRBJ2-1; cdr3_aa: CAWTVRGSGKRGNEQFF; cdr3_nt: TGTGCCTGGACCGTCAGAGGGAGCGGGAAACGGGGTAATGAGCAGTTCTTC
d_call: TRBD2; clone_size: few; v_call: TRBV9; j_call: TRBJ2-1; cdr3_aa: CASSARTSGSVSYNEQFF; cdr3_nt: TGTGCCAGCAGCGCCAGGACTAGCGGGAGTGTGTCCTACAATGAGCAGTTCTTC
d_call: TRBD2; clone_size: few; v_call: TRBV5-5; j_call: TRBJ2-6; cdr3_aa: CASSLPGLAGLRANVLTF; cdr3_nt: TGTGCCAGCAGTCTCCCGGGACTAGCGGGATTGAGGGCCAACGTCCTGACTTTC
d_call: NA; clone_size: many; v_call: TRBV20-1; j_call: TRBJ1-2; cdr3_aa: CSARDPAGEYYGYTF; cdr3_nt: TGCAGTGCTAGAGATCCGGCAGGGGAATACTATGGCTACACCTTC
d_call: NA; clone_size: NA; v_call: TRBV28; j_call: TRBJ2-5; cdr3_aa: CASSSFGHREETQYF; cdr3_nt: TGTGCCAGCAGTTCATTTGGACACCGCGAAGAGACCCAGTACTTC
d_call: TRBD2; clone_size: medium-sized; v_call: TRBV20-1; j_call: TRBJ2-7; cdr3_aa: CSANVAGGYEQYF; cdr3_nt: TGCAGTGCTAATGTCGCGGGAGGCTACGAGCAGTACTTC
d_call: NA; clone_size: NA; v_call: TRBV3-1; j_call: TRBJ2-2; cdr3_aa: CASSLGGARTGELFF; cdr3_nt: TGTGCCAGCAGCCTGGGGGGGGCGCGCACCGGGGAGCTGTTTTTT
d_call: NA; clone_size: medium-sized; v_call: TRBV27; j_call: TRBJ2-7; cdr3_aa: CASSSIGGSAEQYF; cdr3_nt: TGTGCCAGCAGTTCAATCGGGGGATCGGCCGAGCAGTACTTC
d_call: NA; clone_size: NA; v_call: TRBV6-6; j_call: TRBJ2-1; cdr3_aa: CASSYGSGVYNEQFF; cdr3_nt: TGTGCCAGCAGTTACGGGTCGGGGGTCTACAATGAGCAGTTCTTC
d_call: TRBD2; clone_size: many; v_call: TRBV10-2; j_call: TRBJ2-1; cdr3_aa: CASTPGTSGRYNEQFF; cdr3_nt: TGCGCCAGCACCCCCGGTACTAGCGGGAGGTACAATGAGCAGTTCTTC
d_call: NA; clone_size: many; v_call: TRBV27; j_call: TRBJ1-5; cdr3_aa: CASSLGGRGLYQPQHF; cdr3_nt: TGTGCCAGCAGCCTCGGGGGACGGGGATTGTATCAGCCCCAGCATTTT
d_call: NA; clone_size: NA; v_call: TRBV7-2; j_call: TRBJ1-3; cdr3_aa: CASSPGISGTIYF; cdr3_nt: TGTGCCAGCAGCCCTGGGATTTCGGGCACCATATATTTT